Listed below are T cell receptor beta chains from one sample, sequenced in a study of response to subunit inactivated influenza vaccine. From the RT-PCR reads, TCRdb called clonotypes with MiXCR, one entry per CDR3 protein. The data show about 830,000 distinct CDR3 sequences, approximately 18% seen once. Material: PBMCs from blood, obtained approximately 5 days after vaccination. The receptor source for this set is a man aged 45-65 years who received an inactivated influenza vaccine. Both conserved end residues are trimmed from each CDR3. A D gene is named only where the DNA matches it firmly.

j_call v_call d_call cdr3_aa
TRBJ2-7 TRBV10-3 NA AIRRESPGSYEQY
TRBJ2-7 TRBV9 TRBD1 ASSARGQGSYEQY
TRBJ2-7 TRBV20-1 NA SALQEAHEQY
TRBJ2-1 TRBV6-5 TRBD1 ASSYSSMGQVYNEQF
TRBJ2-2 TRBV11-2 NA ASSGTHTGELF
TRBJ1-2 TRBV2 TRBD1 ASSGQGSGYT
TRBJ1-6 TRBV12-3/TRBV12-4 NA ASTRRTAGNSPLH
TRBJ1-5 TRBV6-2/TRBV6-3 TRBD1 ASTSDRVRNQPQH
TRBJ2-5 TRBV7-9 NA ASSFEIQETQY
TRBJ2-1 TRBV2 TRBD2 ASRTNIAGGRNEQF
TRBJ2-7 TRBV29-1 TRBD2 SVWGGSYEQY
TRBJ2-2 TRBV29-1 TRBD2 SGVGAGAIGELF
TRBJ2-5 TRBV20-1 NA SARDDTGGAQY
TRBJ2-3 TRBV10-3 TRBD2 AISEGLATTDTQY
TRBJ1-3 TRBV7-2 NA ASSDRSGNTIY
TRBJ2-3 TRBV7-9 TRBD2 ASRKMTSGTITDTQY
TRBJ1-5 TRBV7-9 NA ASSLGPWQPQH
TRBJ2-2 TRBV24-1 NA ATSDFFTGKNTGELF
TRBJ2-1 TRBV7-6 TRBD2 ASSLATSGLNEQF
TRBJ1-2 TRBV7-9 NA ASSPRMGIYGYT
TRBJ2-5 TRBV10-1 NA ASSEPLGQGETQY
TRBJ1-5 TRBV20-1 TRBD1 SARDRARGWNQPQH
TRBJ2-7 TRBV6-1 TRBD2 ASRSPGLGAYEQY
TRBJ2-1 TRBV4-3 NA ASSQGRQPNEQF
TRBJ2-5 TRBV11-2 NA ASSLLVSTLGETQY
TRBJ1-3 TRBV4-3 NA ASSPAPSGNTIY
TRBJ1-2 TRBV29-1 TRBD1 SVIRDRGVNNYGYT
TRBJ2-7 TRBV5-1 NA ASSPLYGNYEQY
TRBJ2-3 TRBV7-6 TRBD2 ASSPEVAGTLGLNTDTQY
TRBJ1-6 TRBV12-3/TRBV12-4 TRBD1 ASSLGAGGRISPLH
TRBJ2-3 TRBV6-2/TRBV6-3 NA ASSTWESDTQY
TRBJ2-2 TRBV20-1 NA SASTGITGELF
TRBJ2-7 TRBV20-1 TRBD2 SAQTPSGGEQY
TRBJ1-2 TRBV3-1 NA ASSHEGYGGYT
TRBJ2-2 TRBV6-1 NA ASRDQFLQGTGELF
TRBJ1-2 TRBV7-3 NA ASSYGPGSDGYT
TRBJ2-2 TRBV5-1 NA ASSSTGELF
TRBJ2-1 TRBV10-3 NA AIRMGSSYNEQF
TRBJ2-1 TRBV4-3 NA ASSQGTAGYNEQF
TRBJ1-5 TRBV12-3/TRBV12-4 NA ASSGNRNQPQH
TRBJ1-1 TRBV5-6 NA ASSLPLNTEAF
TRBJ2-7 TRBV5-6 TRBD1 ASSWGWTGGRSYEQY
TRBJ1-1 TRBV7-9 NA ASSLTRGSTEAF
TRBJ2-7 TRBV28 TRBD1 ASTQQGSSYEQY
TRBJ1-4 TRBV5-1 NA ASKSQNEKLF
TRBJ1-1 TRBV5-1 NA ASKFGTLNTEAF
TRBJ1-5 TRBV10-3 NA AISAPGVDQPQH
TRBJ2-7 TRBV5-1 TRBD1 ASSSPRDRPLSYEQY
TRBJ2-2 TRBV10-3 TRBD2 AISFRLAGEVGELF
TRBJ1-2 TRBV7-9 TRBD1 ASSSFGRTGQYGYT
TRBJ1-5 TRBV10-3 TRBD1 ASPRGQYNQPQH